Sequencing of this T cell receptor beta chain was carried out in a study of OX40 agonist ivuxolimab in advanced cancers. Overall study results and limits: The study found that CD8+ T cells averaged more expanded clones than CD4+.

Trimming removed 2 bases at V and 1 base at J, with 9 bases between. Germline V gene data show CDR1 as MNHEY and CDR2 as SVGAGI. The CDR3 contains 14 residues. Here immunoSEQ multiplex PCR was the method, and the copy in TCRdb shows in-frame clones only, minus some. The sample records tens of thousands of clones, about 94% being singletons. As concerns this clone: Its matching antigen is unknown.

The chain uses TRBV6-5 and TRBJ2-7; D ambiguous. Sequences were derived from CD4+ or CD8+ T cells sorted from blood, sampled in a trial of the OX40 agonist ivuxolimab. The TCR sequence derives from an adult with an advanced solid tumor such as melanoma, head and neck, liver or kidney cancer. DNA of the CDR3: TGTGCCAGCAGTTACCTGGCAGAGTCCTACGAGCAGTACTTC. It is translated as CASSYLAESYEQYF.